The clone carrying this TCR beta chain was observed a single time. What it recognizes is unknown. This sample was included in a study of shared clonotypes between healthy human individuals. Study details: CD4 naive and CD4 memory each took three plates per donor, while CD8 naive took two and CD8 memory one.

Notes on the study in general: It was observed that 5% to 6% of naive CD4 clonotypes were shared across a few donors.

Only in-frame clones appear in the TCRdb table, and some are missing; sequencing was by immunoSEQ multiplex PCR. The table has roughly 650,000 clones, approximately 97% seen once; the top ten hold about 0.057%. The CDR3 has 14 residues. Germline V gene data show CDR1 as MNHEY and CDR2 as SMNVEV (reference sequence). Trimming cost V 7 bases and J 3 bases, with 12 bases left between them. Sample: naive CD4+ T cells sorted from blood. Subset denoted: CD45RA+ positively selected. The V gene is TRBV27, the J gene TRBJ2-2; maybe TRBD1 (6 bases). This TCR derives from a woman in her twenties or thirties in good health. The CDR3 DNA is TGTGCCAGCACGGCACAGGGCCACACCGGGGAGCTGTTTTTT. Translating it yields CASTAQGHTGELFF.